These T cell receptor beta chains were read from a single sample in a study of T cell responses to AZD1222 COVID-19 vaccine. Generated by immunoSEQ multiplex PCR, the TCRdb table keeps only in-frame clones and is missing some. The table lists some 100,000 clones, roughly 92% of them singletons. The sample consisted of peripheral blood, taken 28 days after the second AZD1222 dose. Every receptor here comes from an adult who received the AZD1222 COVID-19 vaccine. CDR3s include the opening cysteine and the closing phenylalanine or tryptophan. Each record gives: clone size, D gene, V gene, J gene, CDR3 protein, CDR3 DNA. D genes are given only for firm matches. Only part of the rows carry a size: once, few, many, or a class if the clone is expanded.

-	TRBD1	TRBV11-1	TRBJ2-7	CASSTAAETGANEQYF	TGTGCCAGCAGCACCGCGGCCGAGACAGGGGCCAACGAGCAGTACTTC
-	-	TRBV11-3	TRBJ1-1	CASRRPEAFF	TGTGCCAGCAGACGACCCGAAGCTTTCTTT
-	-	TRBV6-6	TRBJ2-3	CATMWGGTDTQYF	TGTGCCACCATGTGGGGGGGCACAGATACGCAGTATTTT
-	TRBD2	TRBV9	TRBJ2-7	CASSVSEERGHSYEQYF	TGTGCCAGCAGCGTGTCCGAGGAGCGGGGGCACTCCTACGAGCAGTACTTC
-	-	TRBV5-5	TRBJ1-3	CASSLSGGRAGNTIYF	TGTGCCAGCAGCTTGTCCGGGGGCAGGGCTGGAAACACCATATATTTT
-	-	TRBV11-3	TRBJ2-6	CASSSETGANVLTF	TGTGCCAGCAGCTCAGAAACTGGGGCCAACGTCCTGACTTTC
-	-	TRBV11-2	TRBJ1-1	CASSLGYSANTEAFF	TGTGCCAGCAGCTTAGGGTATTCGGCGAACACTGAAGCTTTCTTT
once	-	TRBV7-2	TRBJ2-3	CASSLRRASSTDTQYF	TGTGCCAGCAGCTTGCGGCGGGCCTCTAGCACAGATACGCAGTATTTT
-	TRBD2	TRBV5-1	TRBJ2-1	CASSLTSGGTYNEQFF	TGCGCCAGCAGCTTGACTAGCGGGGGGACTTACAATGAGCAGTTCTTC
-	TRBD1	TRBV6-5	TRBJ1-2	CASGDRAPDYTF	TGTGCCAGCGGGGACAGGGCCCCTGACTACACCTTC
-	-	TRBV5-6	TRBJ2-3	CASSTPQGHTDTQYF	TGTGCCAGCAGCACACCACAGGGCCACACAGATACGCAGTATTTT
-	-	TRBV10-2	TRBJ2-7	CASSPGDGPYEQYF	TGCGCCAGCAGCCCGGGGGATGGGCCCTACGAGCAGTACTTC
once	-	TRBV10-3	TRBJ1-1	CAIRAGTQNTEAFF	TGTGCCATCAGAGCCGGGACCCAGAACACTGAAGCTTTCTTT
-	-	TRBV6-6	TRBJ1-2	CASSGTGSYGYTF	TGTGCCAGCAGTGGCACAGGGTCCTATGGCTACACCTTC
-	-	TRBV29-1	TRBJ1-2	CSVDTNNYGYTF	TGCAGCGTTGACACAAACAACTATGGCTACACCTTC
-	TRBD1	TRBV9	TRBJ1-2	CASSARDRNYGYTF	TGTGCCAGCAGCGCCCGGGACAGAAACTATGGCTACACCTTC
-	-	TRBV19	TRBJ1-5	CASSLTPQGLDQPQHF	TGTGCCAGTAGCCTCACCCCCCAGGGATTGGATCAGCCCCAGCATTTT
-	-	TRBV6-5	TRBJ2-6	CASSYSFVRPNVLTF	TGTGCCAGCAGTTACAGCTTTGTGAGGCCCAACGTCCTGACTTTC
-	-	TRBV7-8	TRBJ1-5	CASSLVLSTGPQHF	TGTGCCAGCAGCTTAGTTCTTTCGACGGGGCCCCAGCATTTT
-	-	TRBV7-9	TRBJ2-5	CASSSLANQETQYF	TGTGCCAGCAGCTCGCTAGCGAACCAAGAGACCCAGTACTTC